One TCR beta chain is described in this entry. Antigen: not known. These data originate in a study of pediatric ulcerative colitis. Study findings and constraints: A couple of patients had blood samples with substantially reduced template counts. This repertoire reflects total lymphocytes rather than subpopulations like regulatory T cells.

Rectal tissue came from one to two pinch biopsies taken at colonoscopy. Control subjects, colonoscoped for suspected IBD, had macroscopically and histologically normal endoscopy. Profiling relied on immunoSEQ multiplex PCR, and the TCRdb table lists in-frame clones only, not all of them. The sample lists 15,000 to 20,000 clones, approximately 80% occurring once. Germline V gene sequence: CDR1 SGDLS, CDR2 YYNGEE. Unmatched junction bases numbered 4, after V lost 3 bases and J lost 5 bases. This CDR3 spans 13 amino acids. The receptor's source is a boy younger than 18 who was a control in a study of pediatric ulcerative colitis. Input material: gut tissue. The gene calls are TRBV9 and TRBJ1-2, with 7 nucleotides matching TRBD1. The chain's CDR3 is CASSDRGVYGYTF. DNA of the CDR3: TGTGCCAGCAGCGACAGGGGAGTTTATGGCTACACCTTC.